These T cell receptor beta chains were read from a single sample in a study of naive and memory T cell subsets. From the UMI-ligation and nested PCR reads, TCRdb called clonotypes with MiXCR, one entry per CDR3 protein. Counted here are 30,000 to 35,000 distinct CDR3 sequences, approximately 6.7% occurring once; the ten biggest clones make up over 3%. The starting material was skin, obtained from a tuberculin skin test site. Receptor source: an adult in good health. Each CDR3 is given with its conserved first and last residue. The order of the fields is J gene, D gene, V gene, clone size, CDR3 DNA, CDR3 protein. D genes are given only for firm matches. Some rows have no size entry. The others give once, few or many, or a class for an expanded clone.

j_call: TRBJ1-1
d_call: TRBD1
v_call: TRBV27
clone_size: few
cdr3_nt: TGTGCCAGCAGTTTATCGTACGGGACAGCCCAAAAAGCTTTCTTT
cdr3_aa: CASSLSYGTAQKAFF

j_call: TRBJ2-2
d_call: NA
v_call: TRBV3-1
clone_size: NA
cdr3_nt: TGTGCCAGCAGGCAAAGTCCTTCGAACACCGGGGAGCTGTTTTTT
cdr3_aa: CASRQSPSNTGELFF

j_call: TRBJ2-1
d_call: TRBD2
v_call: TRBV19
clone_size: many
cdr3_nt: TGTGCCAGTAGTATGACTAGCGGGGGTTACAATGAGCAGTTCTTC
cdr3_aa: CASSMTSGGYNEQFF

j_call: TRBJ2-5
d_call: NA
v_call: TRBV5-1
clone_size: many
cdr3_nt: TGCGCCAGCAGCGCCCTCACCCGCGGTACGGAGACCCAGTACTTC
cdr3_aa: CASSALTRGTETQYF

j_call: TRBJ1-3
d_call: TRBD1
v_call: TRBV20-1
clone_size: many
cdr3_nt: TGCAGTGCTAGAGATAGACAGGGATTCTCTGGAAACACCATATATTTT
cdr3_aa: CSARDRQGFSGNTIYF

j_call: TRBJ1-5
d_call: NA
v_call: TRBV27
clone_size: NA
cdr3_nt: TGTGCCAGCAGCCACATTACAGGGAGTCAGCCCCAGCATTTT
cdr3_aa: CASSHITGSQPQHF

j_call: TRBJ1-6
d_call: TRBD1
v_call: TRBV7-2
clone_size: many
cdr3_nt: TGTGCCAGCAGCTTATTCGGGGACAGGGCAGTCCACTTT
cdr3_aa: CASSLFGDRAVHF

j_call: TRBJ1-1
d_call: NA
v_call: TRBV7-9
clone_size: NA
cdr3_nt: TGTGCCAGCAGTTATCGGACGGATTTGAACACTGAAGCTTTCTTT
cdr3_aa: CASSYRTDLNTEAFF

j_call: TRBJ2-2
d_call: NA
v_call: TRBV7-2
clone_size: NA
cdr3_nt: TGTGCCGGCAGCTTAGCGCCCCCCGTCGGGTCGGTCGGGGCCGGGGAGCTGTTTTTT
cdr3_aa: CAGSLAPPVGSVGAGELFF

j_call: TRBJ1-1
d_call: NA
v_call: TRBV3-1
clone_size: NA
cdr3_nt: TGTGCCAGCAGCCCCATGGATTGGAACACTGAAGCTTTCTTT
cdr3_aa: CASSPMDWNTEAFF

j_call: TRBJ1-3
d_call: NA
v_call: TRBV12-3/TRBV12-4
clone_size: few
cdr3_nt: TGTGCCAGCAGTTCGGTGGACAGCCCTGGAAACACCATATATTTT
cdr3_aa: CASSSVDSPGNTIYF

j_call: TRBJ2-3
d_call: TRBD2
v_call: TRBV7-8
clone_size: many
cdr3_nt: TGTGCCAGCAGCCCCCGCCCGAGTAGCGGGGGGGCCATTTACACAGATACGCAGTATTTT
cdr3_aa: CASSPRPSSGGAIYTDTQYF

j_call: TRBJ2-3
d_call: NA
v_call: TRBV11-2
clone_size: many
cdr3_nt: TGTGCCAGCAGCTTAGATATGAGGGGGGGGGGCCCAGATACGCAGTATTTT
cdr3_aa: CASSLDMRGGGPDTQYF

j_call: TRBJ2-1
d_call: TRBD2
v_call: TRBV29-1
clone_size: many
cdr3_nt: TGCAGCGTGTTATCGGCGGGGGGGTTTCTCGGTGAGCAGTTCTTC
cdr3_aa: CSVLSAGGFLGEQFF

j_call: TRBJ2-1
d_call: TRBD1
v_call: TRBV19
clone_size: many
cdr3_nt: TGTGCCAGTAGTATGGGACAGGGCGACAATGAGCAGTTCTTC
cdr3_aa: CASSMGQGDNEQFF

j_call: TRBJ2-5
d_call: NA
v_call: TRBV20-1
clone_size: many
cdr3_nt: TGCAGTGCTAGATTCAAGCCCTCGGGGGTTATCCAAGAGACCCAGTACTTC
cdr3_aa: CSARFKPSGVIQETQYF

j_call: TRBJ1-5
d_call: NA
v_call: TRBV19
clone_size: many
cdr3_nt: TGTGCCAGTAGTAACTTGACAGGCAATCAGCCCCAGCATTTT
cdr3_aa: CASSNLTGNQPQHF

j_call: TRBJ1-4
d_call: NA
v_call: TRBV5-4
clone_size: NA
cdr3_nt: TGTGCCAGCAGCTCCCCGACGGAACGGAAACTGTTTTTT
cdr3_aa: CASSSPTERKLFF

j_call: TRBJ2-7
d_call: NA
v_call: TRBV6-1
clone_size: many
cdr3_nt: TGTGCCGCATGGCAGGACGCCTACGAGCAGTACTTC
cdr3_aa: CAAWQDAYEQYF

j_call: TRBJ1-5
d_call: NA
v_call: TRBV2
clone_size: few
cdr3_nt: TGTGCCAGCAGTGAGATGGACATGGGCAATCAGCCCCAGCATTTT
cdr3_aa: CASSEMDMGNQPQHF

j_call: TRBJ2-1
d_call: NA
v_call: TRBV5-5
clone_size: many
cdr3_nt: TGTGCCAGCAGCTTAGGCCATCCCGCCTACAATGAGCAGTTCTTC
cdr3_aa: CASSLGHPAYNEQFF

j_call: TRBJ1-2
d_call: NA
v_call: TRBV19
clone_size: NA
cdr3_nt: TGTGCCAGTAGTATTGGATTGGGCCGCAACTATGGCTACACCTTC
cdr3_aa: CASSIGLGRNYGYTF

j_call: TRBJ2-1
d_call: NA
v_call: TRBV5-6
clone_size: many
cdr3_nt: TGTGCCAGCAGCTTGGGGCTGACCGAGCAGTTCTTC
cdr3_aa: CASSLGLTEQFF

j_call: TRBJ2-3
d_call: TRBD2
v_call: TRBV7-8
clone_size: NA
cdr3_nt: TGTGCCATCAGCTTTCTCCCGACTAGCGGGGAAGATACGCAGTATTTT
cdr3_aa: CAISFLPTSGEDTQYF

j_call: TRBJ2-2
d_call: TRBD2
v_call: TRBV2
clone_size: few
cdr3_nt: TGTGCCAGCAAGCCTAGCGGAGGCACCGGGGAGCTGTTTTTT
cdr3_aa: CASKPSGGTGELFF